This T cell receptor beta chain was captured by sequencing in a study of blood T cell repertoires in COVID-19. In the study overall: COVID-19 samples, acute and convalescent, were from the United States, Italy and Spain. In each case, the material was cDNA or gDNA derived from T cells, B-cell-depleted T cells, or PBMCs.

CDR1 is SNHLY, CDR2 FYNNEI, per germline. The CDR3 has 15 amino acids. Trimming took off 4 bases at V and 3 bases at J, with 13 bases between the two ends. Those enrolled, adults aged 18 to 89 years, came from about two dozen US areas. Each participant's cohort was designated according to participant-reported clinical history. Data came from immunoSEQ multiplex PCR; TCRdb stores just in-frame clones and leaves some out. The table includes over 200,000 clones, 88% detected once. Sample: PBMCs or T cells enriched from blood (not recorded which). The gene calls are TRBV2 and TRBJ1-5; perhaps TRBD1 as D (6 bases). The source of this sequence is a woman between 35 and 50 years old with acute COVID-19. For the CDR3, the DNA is TGTGCCAGCAGTGCGGGGGGCGGGCCCAATCAGCCCCAGCATTTT. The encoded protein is CASSAGGGPNQPQHF.